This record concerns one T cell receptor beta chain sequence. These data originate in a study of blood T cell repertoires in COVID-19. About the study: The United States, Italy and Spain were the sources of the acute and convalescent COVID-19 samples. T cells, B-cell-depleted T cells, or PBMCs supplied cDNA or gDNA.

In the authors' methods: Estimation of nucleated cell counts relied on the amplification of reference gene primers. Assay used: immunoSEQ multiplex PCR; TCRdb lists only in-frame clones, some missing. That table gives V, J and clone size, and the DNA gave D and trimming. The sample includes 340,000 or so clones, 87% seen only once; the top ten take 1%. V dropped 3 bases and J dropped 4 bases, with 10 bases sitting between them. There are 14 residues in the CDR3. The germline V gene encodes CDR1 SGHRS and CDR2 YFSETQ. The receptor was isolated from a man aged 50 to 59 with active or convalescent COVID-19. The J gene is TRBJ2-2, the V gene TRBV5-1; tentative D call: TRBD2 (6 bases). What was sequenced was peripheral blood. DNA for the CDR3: TGCGCCAGCAGCTGGCGGCGGGGCACCGGGGAGCTGTTTTTT. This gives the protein CASSWRRGTGELFF.